Detailed here is one T cell receptor beta chain. Germline CDR1 and CDR2: LNHDA and SQIVND (reference sequence). This CDR3 is built from 16 residues. V lost 4 bases and J 4 bases, leaving 18 bases between the germline ends. Produced via immunoSEQ multiplex PCR; TCRdb's table is partial and in-frame only. The sample lists hundreds of thousands of clones, about nine tenths seen once, with under 0.95% in the top ten. This entry comes from a study of cytomegalovirus exposure and HLA in healthy donors. The sample comprised PBMCs. The V gene is TRBV19, the J gene TRBJ2-3; tentatively, D is TRBD2 (6 bases). This TCR was recovered from a woman younger than 35 in good health and CMV-seronegative. The CDR3 DNA follows: TGTGCCAGTAGTACCCACAGAATTTGGGGGGCAGATACGCAGTATTTT. Its translation is CASSTHRIWGADTQYF. The full variable domain, rest sourced from reference TRBV19 and TRBJ2-3, is DGGITQSPKYLFRKEGQNVTLSCEQNLNHDAMYWYRQDPGQGLRLIYYSQIVNDFQKGDIAEGYSVSREKKESFPLTVTSAQKNPTAFYLCASSTHRIWGADTQYFGPGTRLTVL.